The source of this T cell receptor (beta chain) is a study of blood T cell repertoires in COVID-19. The cohort comprised adults aged about 18 to 90 years residing in around 25 US areas. As originally analysed: Estimates of nucleated cell counts were drawn from the amplification of reference gene primers. The repertoire was sequenced with immunoSEQ multiplex PCR; TCRdb's copy has only in-frame clones and lacks some. That table gives V, J and clone size, and the DNA gave D and trimming. Of fewer than 300,000 clones listed, about nine tenths were seen once; the top ten hold about 2.3%. This CDR3 is built from 15 residues. Germline assignment: CDR1 MNHEY and CDR2 SVGAGI. V shed 6 bases and J shed 0 bases, with 14 bases lying between them.

This sequence originates from a woman aged 40 to 50 with acute COVID-19. The chain carries TRBV6-5 and TRBJ1-1, with no clear D. The sample comprised PBMCs or T cells enriched from blood (not recorded which). CDR3: CASSPGGRMNTEAFF. DNA for the CDR3: TGTGCCAGCAGCCCGGGAGGCCGCATGAACACTGAAGCTTTCTTT.